The clone carrying this T cell receptor beta chain has a handful of counts. The data derive from a study of T cell responses to AZD1222 COVID-19 vaccine. V trimming: 2 bases; J trimming: 2 bases; junction bases outside the gene matches: 0. The germline CDR1 and CDR2 sequences are WNHNN and SYGVQD (reference sequence). The CDR3 is 15 amino acids. Clones were read by immunoSEQ multiplex PCR, and TCRdb kept only the in-frame ones, dropping some. Among 150,000 to 200,000 clones, 70% to 90% were seen once, and the ten largest hold roughly 4%. The sample consisted of peripheral blood, taken 28 days after the second dose of the MenACWY control vaccine. The chain recombines TRBV10-1 with TRBJ2-7, with 13 bases identical to TRBD2. The TCR originated in an adult who received the MenACWY meningococcal vaccine as a control. CDR3 sequence reads: CASSEGLAGAYEQYF. In nucleotides, the CDR3 is TGCGCCAGCAGTGAGGGACTAGCGGGGGCCTACGAGCAGTACTTC.